This T cell receptor (beta chain) is from a study of cytomegalovirus exposure and HLA in healthy donors. Findings of the study overall: Donors belonging to an Asian-associated ancestry cluster reportedly showed fewer N-insertions in productive TCRs than the approximately 670-donor mean, according to what a later analysis found. Because they were indistinguishable, some V segments, including TRBV6-2 and TRBV6-3, were excluded. The records held CMV serostatus as the only immune exposure information. Relative to equally common others, HLA-associated TCR beta chains showed greater clonal expansion in a later analysis.

With regard to this clone: What it binds is not known.

CDR3 size: 11 residues. CDR1 and CDR2 (germline): MNHEY, SMNVEV (reference sequence). Trimming cost V 5 bases and J 4 bases, with 4 bases left between them. With 60 Vbeta and 13 Jbeta primers, the PCR was carried out. The data were produced by immunoSEQ multiplex PCR, yet TCRdb's version contains in-frame clones alone and is incomplete. This sample has over 150,000 clones, with around 80% found just once. The clonotype comes from a woman between 40 and 50 years old in good health and CMV-seronegative. Material: PBMCs. The gene calls are TRBV27 and TRBJ2-3; D not resolved. The CDR3 coding sequence is TGTGCCAGCAGTACGGCAGATACGCAGTATTTT. Residues: CASSTADTQYF.